This TCR beta chain was sequenced during a study of T cells in Graves' hyperthyroidism and ophthalmopathy. Regions amplified from RNA transcripts were the TCR beta CDR3 regions. Researchers ran a first-round RT-PCR on the TCR CDR3 using the HTBI primer set. One entry per CDR3 protein, called by TCRdb with MiXCR from the multiplex PCR reads. The data contain about 700,000 distinct CDR3 sequences, roughly 46% of them singletons. There are 14 residues in the CDR3. Losses at the gene ends were 0 bases for V and 7 bases for J; bases not matched to a gene: 7. The germline CDR1 and CDR2 sequences are SGHRS and YFSETQ.

The rearrangement uses TRBV5-1 and TRBJ2-7; 7 bases agree with TRBD1. Material: peripheral blood or thyroid tissue (not recorded which). The sequence was obtained from an adult man with Graves' disease, either hyperthyroidism or ophthalmopathy (not recorded which). Here the CDR3 DNA reads TGCGCCAGCAGCTTGGTACAGGGGCCTGGTGAGCAGTACTTC. Its translation is CASSLVQGPGEQYF.